The sequence of this T cell receptor (beta chain) was determined in a study of shared clonotypes between healthy human individuals. Looking at the study overall: CD4 naive and CD4 memory each took three plates per donor, while CD8 naive took two and CD8 memory one.

V was trimmed by 0 bases and J by 6 bases, leaving 6 bases between them. Germline V gives CDR1 ENHRY, CDR2 SYGVKD. This CDR3 region has 12 residues. Naive CD8 cells lacked CD45RO, underwent positive selection for CCR7 and left out terminally differentiated effector memory CD45RA+ cells. Of note for this clone: Its matching antigen is unknown.

Several immunoSEQ plates received, in even portions, the genomic DNA of each subset. Here immunoSEQ multiplex PCR was the method, and the copy in TCRdb shows in-frame clones only, minus some. The sample lists around 1.9 million clones, more than 85% occurring once. Study-wide results and limits: Memory subsets generally showed lower estimated richness than naive subsets. Generation probabilities were higher for clonotypes shared across all four sorted-subset donors than for unshared ones.

The source of this sequence is a man aged 18 to 29 in good health. Some clones in this sample may be carry-over from other donors' samples. The material sequenced was naive CD8+ T cells from PBMCs. The gene calls are TRBV10-3 and TRBJ2-7; D not resolved. CDR3 coding DNA: TGTGCCATCAGTGAGTCGAGTAGCGAGCAGTACTTC. Translated: CAISESSSEQYF.